The clone carrying this T cell receptor beta chain was seen at least ten times. Its antigen is as yet unknown. The sample belongs to a study of CD8 T cells in ankylosing spondylitis. Study-level results: Reported data indicate significant enrichment of disease-linked clones within matched ankylosing spondylitis synovial fluid. Blood of patients with ankylosing spondylitis appeared to be characterized by a TCR beta motif of about 8 highly homologous variants.

A single record per CDR3 protein comes from TCRdb applying MiXCR to the 5' RACE reads. Of around 770,000 distinct CDR3 sequences in the sample, around 17% were seen once. The CDR3 has 17 residues. J gave up 5 bases and V 4 bases, and 16 bases lay outside the gene matches. Germline loops: CDR1 SGDLS, CDR2 YYNGEE. The clonotype comes from a male donor with ankylosing spondylitis. Material: blood, either unsorted or a sorted T cell fraction (not recorded which). The chain couples TRBV9 to TRBJ2-5; 8 bases line up with TRBD2. CDR3 nucleotides: TGTGCCAGCAGCCCCGGACTAGCATCGGTCTTGTGGGAGACCCAGTACTTC. This gives the protein CASSPGLASVLWETQYF.